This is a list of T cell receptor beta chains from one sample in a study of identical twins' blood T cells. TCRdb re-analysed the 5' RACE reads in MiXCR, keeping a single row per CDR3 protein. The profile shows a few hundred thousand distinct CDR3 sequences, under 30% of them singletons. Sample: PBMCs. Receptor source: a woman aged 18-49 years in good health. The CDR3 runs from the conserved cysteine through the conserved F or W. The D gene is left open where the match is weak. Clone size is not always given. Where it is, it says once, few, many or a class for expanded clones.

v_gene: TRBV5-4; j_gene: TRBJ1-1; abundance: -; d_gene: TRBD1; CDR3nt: TGTGCCAGCAGCCAGGGACAGGGCCCTTATAACACTGAAGCTTTCTTT; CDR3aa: CASSQGQGPYNTEAFF
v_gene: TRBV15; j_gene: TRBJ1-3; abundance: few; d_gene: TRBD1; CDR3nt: TGTGCCACCAGGCGCGGGACAGCTGGAAACACCATATATTTT; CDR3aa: CATRRGTAGNTIYF
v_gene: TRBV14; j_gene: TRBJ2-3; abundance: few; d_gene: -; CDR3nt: TGTGCCAGCAGCCAAGGCAGCGGGCTGAGGACGCAGTATTTT; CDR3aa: CASSQGSGLRTQYF
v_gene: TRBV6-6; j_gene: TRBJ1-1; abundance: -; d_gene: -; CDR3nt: TGTGCCAGCACCCCAGCAGGAATAGTAGGCACTGAAGCTTTCTTT; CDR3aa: CASTPAGIVGTEAFF
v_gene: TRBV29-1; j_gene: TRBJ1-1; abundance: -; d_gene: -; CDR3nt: TGCAGCGTTTCAGCCAGACTCAACACTGAAGCTTTCTTT; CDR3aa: CSVSARLNTEAFF
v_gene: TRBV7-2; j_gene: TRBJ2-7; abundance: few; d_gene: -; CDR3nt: TGTGCCAGCAGCTTAACGAGGGACGAGCAGTACTTC; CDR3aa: CASSLTRDEQYF
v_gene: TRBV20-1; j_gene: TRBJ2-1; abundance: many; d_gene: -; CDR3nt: TGCAGTGCTAGAGGTCCTGAGCAGTTCTTC; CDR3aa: CSARGPEQFF
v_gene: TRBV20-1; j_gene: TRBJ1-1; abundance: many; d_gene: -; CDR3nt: TGCAGTGCTAGCAATGCGAGGGAGGACACTGAAGCTTTCTTT; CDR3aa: CSASNAREDTEAFF
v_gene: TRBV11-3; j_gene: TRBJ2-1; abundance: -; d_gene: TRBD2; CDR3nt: TGTGCCAGCAGCTTAAGGGGTGCTAGCGGGGGTTCATACAATGAGCAGTTCTTC; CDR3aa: CASSLRGASGGSYNEQFF
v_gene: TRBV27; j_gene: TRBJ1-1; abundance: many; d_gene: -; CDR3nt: TGTGCCAGCAGGGACCTAGTTAGGGGAGCTTTCTTT; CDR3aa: CASRDLVRGAFF
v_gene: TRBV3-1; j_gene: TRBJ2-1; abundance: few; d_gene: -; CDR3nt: TGTGCCAGCAGCCTCCGGGCCTCCAATGAGCAGTTCTTC; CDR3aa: CASSLRASNEQFF
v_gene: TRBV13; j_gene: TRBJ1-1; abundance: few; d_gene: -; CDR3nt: TGTGCCAGCAGCTTAAACATGGCCTCCAGTGAAGCTTTCTTT; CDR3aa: CASSLNMASSEAFF
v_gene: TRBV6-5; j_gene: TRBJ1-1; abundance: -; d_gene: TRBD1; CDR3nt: TGTGCCAGCAGTTACTCCCGGGACAGGGGGCGTAAGCGGACTGAAGCTTTCTTT; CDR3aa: CASSYSRDRGRKRTEAFF
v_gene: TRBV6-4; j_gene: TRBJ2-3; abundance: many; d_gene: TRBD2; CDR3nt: TGTGCCAGCAGTGATGAAGCGGGGGCGGCAGATACGCAGTATTTT; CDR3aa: CASSDEAGAADTQYF
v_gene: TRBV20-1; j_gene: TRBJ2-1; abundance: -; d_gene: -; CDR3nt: TGCAGTGCTAGAACTCCTAGTCACGAGCAGTTCTTC; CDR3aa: CSARTPSHEQFF